This T cell receptor beta chain derives from a study of cytomegalovirus exposure and HLA in healthy donors. For the study at large: Earlier results showed 117 million unique TCR beta sequences derived from approximately 180 million T cells.

CDR1 SGHTA and CDR2 FQGNSA come from the germline V gene. There are 15 residues in the CDR3. V was shortened by 1 base and J by 6 bases, with 16 bases between the two germline ends. In the case of this clone: Its antigen is not identified.

60 Vbeta and 13 Jbeta primers were used in PCR. The method was immunoSEQ multiplex PCR; TCRdb's version includes in-frame clones alone and lacks a portion of them. Among 52,000 or so clones listed, roughly 73% were seen once. General study points: Previously analyzed data showed that most TCR beta V segments were productive at a frequency of about 87% or about 30%. The authors assumed roughly uniform sequencing depth across donors for presence/absence analyses. V- and J-gene trimming in TCR beta was tied to a missense DCLRE1C variant by an analysis performed later.

Sequenced material: PBMCs. The chain joins TRBV7-2 to TRBJ2-7, with a tentative D call TRBD1 (7 bases). The clonotype was recovered from a woman aged 35 to 49 in good health and CMV-seropositive. This CDR3 reads CASSLDMTGRFEQYF. CDR3 nucleotides: TGTGCCAGCAGCTTAGATATGACAGGGAGGTTCGAGCAGTACTTC.